This T cell receptor (beta chain) was captured in a study of blood T cell repertoires in COVID-19. At the level of the study: Both acute and convalescent COVID-19 samples were obtained from the United States, Italy and Spain.

Trimming stripped 1 base from V and 4 bases from J, with 11 bases between. Germline lookup yields CDR1 MDHEN and CDR2 SYDVKM. This CDR3 region has 15 residues. In the original workflow: How many nucleated cells were present was estimated from reference gene primer amplification. TCRdb's copy holds only in-frame clones and misses some; the assay was immunoSEQ multiplex PCR. V and J calls and clone size are given by that table; D and trimming were obtained from the DNA. The sample records under 500,000 clones, 80% to 90% being singletons. A few counts support this clone. The receptor was isolated from a woman in her 30s with acute or convalescent COVID-19. The rearrangement uses TRBV28 and TRBJ1-5; D is unresolved. The sequenced sample consisted of peripheral blood. This CDR3 is CASSLSTQLNQPQHF. The DNA for the CDR3 is TGTGCCAGCAGTTTATCCACACAGTTAAATCAGCCCCAGCATTTT.